One and the same sample provided the 19 T cell receptor beta chains below, sequenced in a study of CD8+CD57+ T cells in acquired aplastic anemia. Profiling that covered TCR beta VDJ and CDR3 relied on genomic DNA as its template. TCRdb used MiXCR to reprocess the reads, holding one entry per CDR3 protein. The data contain about 420,000 distinct CDR3 sequences, 65% to 75% of them singletons. The sample was sorted CD4+, CD8+, or CD8+CD57+ T cells (not recorded which) from PBMCs. These receptors came from a human donor in good health, serving as a control.

With respect to this clonotype: Germline is not matched at one junction end, which may reflect a read error. This chain joins TRBV20-1 and TRBJ2-5, with 8 bases matching TRBD1. The CDR3 extends over 14 amino acids. From germline, CDR1 is DFQATT and CDR2 SNEGSKA (reference sequence). This CDR3 is CSARDRQGQETQYF. The CDR3 DNA is TGCAGTGCGAGAGACCGACAGGGGCAAGAGACCCAGTACTTC.

The rearrangement joins TRBV7-9 to TRBJ1-6, with D perhaps TRBD1 (6 bases). Deletions cut 4 bases from V and 7 bases from J, with 11 bases between. The CDR3 sequence is 14 residues long. Germline V gives CDR1 SEHNR, CDR2 FQNEAQ (reference sequence). For the CDR3, the DNA is TGTGCCAGCAGCTCCGACAGGACCAATTCACCCCTCCACTTT. Translated, it gives CASSSDRTNSPLHF.

The chain has TRBV12-5 and TRBJ2-3; perhaps D is TRBD1 or TRBD2 (5 bases each). V gave up 7 bases and J gave up 1 base, with 12 bases separating them. This CDR3 is 14 amino acids long. Per the germline V gene, CDR1 is LGHNT and CDR2 is FRNRAP. Written as DNA, the CDR3 is TGTGCTAGTGCCGCCGGGGACGGCACAGATACGCAGTATTTT. Protein sequence: CASAAGDGTDTQYF.

Worth noting for this clonotype: As the CDR3 is not closed by the conserved phenylalanine or tryptophan, this likely results from a read error. Because the CDR3's place on the DNA is in doubt, the DNA is left out and the CDR3 is given as listed by TCRdb. The chain employs TRBV9 and TRBJ2-3; the table's D call, TRBD1, was not checked against the DNA. Germline CDR1 is SGDLS and CDR2 is YYNGEE. The CDR3 contains 12 residues when both ends are counted. The chain's CDR3 is CASSVRGRTKQY.

As for this clonotype: An end of the junction differs from the germline gene, which may be a read error. The genes are TRBV29-1 and TRBJ1-1, with a tentative D call TRBD1 (6 bases). Germline V gene sequence: CDR1 SQVTM, CDR2 ANQGSEA. This CDR3 region has 13 residues. CDR3 residues: CGVTKGGDKEAFF. CDR3 DNA: TGTGGCGTTACAAAGGGGGGCGACAAGGAAGCTTTCTTT.

Concerning this clonotype: One junction end does not reproduce the germline sequence, and a read error may be involved. The chain links TRBV7-2 to TRBJ2-7; TRBD2 agrees at 7 bases. CDR1 and CDR2 from the germline V gene are SGHTA and FQGNSA. The CDR3 totals 15 residues. CDR3 coding DNA: TGCGCCAGCAGCTCCCAAGCGGGGCGCACGGCTACGCAGTACTTC. This translates into CASSSQAGRTATQYF.

This clonotype was counted between two and nine times. The chain couples TRBV10-1 to TRBJ2-1; 14 bases map to TRBD2. The germline V gene has CDR1 WNHNN and CDR2 SYGVQD (reference sequence). V shed 4 bases, J shed 4 bases, and the junction held 9 bases outside the gene matches. CDR3 length equals 18 residues. CDR3 DNA sequence: TGCGCCAGCAGTGCTGAGACTAGCGGGGGGGCCAGGTACAATGAGCAGTTCTTC. Its protein is CASSAETSGGARYNEQFF.

This clonotype came up many times. The chain is built from TRBV30 and TRBJ1-5; D not resolved. The CDR3 totals 13 residues. With 4 bases removed from V and 1 base from J, the gap between germline ends came to 8 bases. Germline V gives CDR1 GTSNPN, CDR2 SVGIG (reference sequence). This CDR3 is CAWNLDSNQPQHF. Here the CDR3 DNA reads TGTGCCTGGAATCTAGACAGCAATCAGCCCCAGCATTTT.

This chain joins TRBV19 and TRBJ2-3; 9 positions agree with TRBD2. CDR1 is LNHDA and CDR2 is SQIVND in the germline V gene (reference sequence). Losses at the gene ends were 5 bases for V and 1 base for J; bases not matched to a gene: 10. The CDR3 has 17 residues. The CDR3 DNA reads TGTGCCAGTAGTGCCGTAAAGTCTAGCGGGGGCACAGATACGCAGTATTTT. Translation gives CASSAVKSSGGTDTQYF. Drawing the rest from reference TRBV19 and TRBJ2-3, the complete variable domain is DGGITQSPKYLFRKEGQNVTLSCEQNLNHDAMYWYRQDPGQGLRLIYYSQIVNDFQKGDIAEGYSVSREKKESFPLTVTSAQKNPTAFYLCASSAVKSSGGTDTQYFGPGTRLTVL.

In this sample, this clonotype turned up once. The junction departs from germline at one end; a sequencing error may be responsible. The genes are TRBV7-3 and TRBJ2-7, with 7 nucleotides matching TRBD1. Germline V gene sequence: CDR1 SGHTA, CDR2 FQGTGA. This CDR3 contains 14 residues. The CDR3 spells CASSGRQGTYAQYF. In nucleotides, the CDR3 is TGTGCCAGCAGCGGACGACAGGGCACCTACGCGCAGTACTTC.

Points on this clonotype: A read error may produce the germline difference seen at one junction end. The chain has TRBV5-1 and TRBJ2-7; D is uncertain. The CDR3 is 14 amino acids. The germline CDR1 and CDR2 sequences are SGHRS and YFSETQ. The DNA for the CDR3 is TGTGCCAGCAGTGAAACAGCCTACCCTATCGAGCAGTACTTC. The encoded protein is CASSETAYPIEQYF.

Details on this clonotype: Being one base from a much bigger clone, this may be a read error. The V and J genes are TRBV27 and TRBJ1-4, with D unresolved. This CDR3 has 14 residues. Germline values: CDR1 MNHEY, CDR2 SMNVEV (reference sequence). The CDR3 DNA sequence: TGTTCCAGCAGTGCGACAACCTCTAATGAAAAACTGTTTTTT. It encodes CSSSATTSNEKLFF.

This chain uses TRBV2 with TRBJ1-2, with TRBD2 as a possible D gene (7 bases). The J call may not be correct, given that the DNA end is closer to TRBJ2-3. From germline, CDR1 is SNHLY and CDR2 FYNNEI. This CDR3 has 15 residues. CDR3 nucleotide sequence: TGTGCCAGCAGTGAGCAGAAGGGGGGGCAAGATACGCAGTATTTT. This sequence encodes CASSEQKGGQDTQYF.

As concerns this clonotype: The DNA is left out, because the CDR3 cannot be placed on it with certainty; the CDR3 is given as TCRdb lists it. The V and J genes are TRBV9 and TRBJ2-7. The germline gives CDR1 SGDLS, CDR2 YYNGEE. Inclusive of both ends, the CDR3 amounts to 14 amino acids. CDR3 amino acids: CASPTYTEAFFGHF.

For this clonotype: The CDR3 does not close with the conserved phenylalanine or tryptophan, likely indicating a read error. Because the CDR3's place on the DNA is in doubt, the DNA is left out and the CDR3 is given as listed by TCRdb. This sequence joins TRBV7-8 and TRBJ2-3; no check of the table's D call, TRBD1, against the DNA was made. From its first to its last residue, the CDR3 has 12 amino acids. The germline gives CDR1 SGHVS, CDR2 FQNEAQ. The CDR3 protein is CASSTLTETEYL.

V and J are TRBV20-1 and TRBJ2-7; D remains ambiguous. The germline V gene encodes CDR1 DFQATT and CDR2 SNEGSKA (reference sequence). V lost 0 bases and J lost 8, with 14 bases in between. This CDR3 comprises 13 residues. CDR3 amino acids: CSARESGYTQQYF. In DNA, the CDR3 is TGCAGTGCTAGAGAGAGTGGTTATACGCAGCAGTACTTC.

The chain carries TRBV7-3 and TRBJ2-5; D uncertain. This CDR3 is 14 amino acids long. V gave up 5 bases and J gave up 13 bases, with 23 bases separating them. Germline V lookup: CDR1 SGHTA, CDR2 FQGTGA. CDR3: CASSEHVNPEALYF. CDR3 coding DNA: TGTGCCAGCAGCGAACATGTGAACCCAGAAGCCTTGTACTTC.

Remarks on this clonotype: A junction end diverges from the germline sequence, so it may reflect a read error. V usage is TRBV7-6 and J usage is TRBJ2-5; D remains unclear. CDR1 is SGHVS and CDR2 is FNYEAQ in the germline V gene. CDR3 length: 14 residues. The CDR3 region has the DNA TGTGCCAGCAGCCCTGGTGAGACCCATTGCACCCGGCCATTC. This gives the protein CASSPGETHCTRPF.

The chain recombines TRBV29-1 with TRBJ1-1, with TRBD1 as a possible D gene (5 bases). This CDR3 spans 13 amino acids. Germline CDR1 SQVTM, CDR2 ANQGSEA. The V end lost 1 base, the J end lost 4 bases, and 10 bases lay between the germline ends. The CDR3 bases are TGCAGCGTTGAAGTTCGGGGGGGCACTGAAGCTTTCTTT. Amino acid sequence: CSVEVRGGTEAFF.